This T cell receptor beta chain was sequenced during a study of OX40 agonist ivuxolimab in advanced cancers. Turning to the study itself: The patients received agonistic anti-OX40 (CD134) antibody ivuxolimab. Ivuxolimab was delivered to patients intravenously every 2 weeks at doses spanning 0.01 to 10 mg/kg. Three dose-escalation patients had partial responses: one with hepatocellular carcinoma and two with cutaneous melanoma.

Generated by immunoSEQ multiplex PCR, the TCRdb table keeps only in-frame clones and is missing some. The repertoire holds just under 65,000 clones, with roughly 89% as singletons. Per the germline V gene, CDR1 is GTSNPN and CDR2 is SVGIG (reference sequence). V was shortened by 0 bases and J by 6 bases, with 9 bases between the two germline ends. The CDR3 sequence is 12 residues long. This clonotype was obtained from an adult with an advanced solid tumor such as melanoma, head and neck, liver or kidney cancer. The sample consisted of CD4+ or CD8+ T cells sorted from blood, taken in a trial of the OX40 agonist ivuxolimab. V is TRBV30 and J is TRBJ2-7; D not resolved. CDR3 protein: CAWSVFSGEQYF. In DNA, the CDR3 is TGTGCCTGGAGTGTATTTTCTGGCGAGCAGTACTTC.